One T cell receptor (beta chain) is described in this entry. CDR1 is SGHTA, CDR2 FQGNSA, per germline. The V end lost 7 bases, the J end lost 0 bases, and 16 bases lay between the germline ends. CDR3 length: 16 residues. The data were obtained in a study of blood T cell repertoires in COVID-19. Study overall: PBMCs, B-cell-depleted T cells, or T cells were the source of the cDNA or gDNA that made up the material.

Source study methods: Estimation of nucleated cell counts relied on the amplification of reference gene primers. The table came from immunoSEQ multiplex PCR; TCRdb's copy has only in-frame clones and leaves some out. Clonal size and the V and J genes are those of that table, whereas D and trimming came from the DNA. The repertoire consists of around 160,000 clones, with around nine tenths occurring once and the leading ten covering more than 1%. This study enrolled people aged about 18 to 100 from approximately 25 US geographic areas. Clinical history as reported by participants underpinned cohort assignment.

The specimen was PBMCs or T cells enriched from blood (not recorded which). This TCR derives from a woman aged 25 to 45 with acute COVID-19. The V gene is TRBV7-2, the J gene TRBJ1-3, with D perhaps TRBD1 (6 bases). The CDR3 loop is CASTPTTGFSGNTIYF. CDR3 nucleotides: TGTGCCAGCACCCCAACGACAGGCTTCTCTGGAAACACCATATATTTT. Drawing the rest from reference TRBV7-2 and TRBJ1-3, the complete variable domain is GAGVSQSPSNKVTEKGKDVELRCDPISGHTALYWYRQSLGQGLEFLIYFQGNSAPDKSGLPSDRFSAERTGGSVSTLTIQRTQQEDSAVYLCASTPTTGFSGNTIYFGEGSWLTVV.